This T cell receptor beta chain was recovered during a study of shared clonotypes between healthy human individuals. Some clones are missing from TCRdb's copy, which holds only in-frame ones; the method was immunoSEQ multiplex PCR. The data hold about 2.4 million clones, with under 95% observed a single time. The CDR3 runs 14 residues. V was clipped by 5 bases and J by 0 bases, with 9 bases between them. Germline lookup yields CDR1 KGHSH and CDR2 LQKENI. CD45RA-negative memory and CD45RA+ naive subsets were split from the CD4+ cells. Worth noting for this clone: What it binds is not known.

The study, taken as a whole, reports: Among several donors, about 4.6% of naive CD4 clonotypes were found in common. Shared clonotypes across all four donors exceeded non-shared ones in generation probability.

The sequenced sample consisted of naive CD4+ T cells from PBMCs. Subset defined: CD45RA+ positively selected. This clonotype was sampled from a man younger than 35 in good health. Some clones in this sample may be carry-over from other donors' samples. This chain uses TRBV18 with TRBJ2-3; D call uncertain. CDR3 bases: TGTGCCAGCTCATATACTCCCAGCACAGATACGCAGTATTTT. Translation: CASSYTPSTDTQYF.